A single sample is the source of the 5 T cell receptor beta chains below, sequenced in a study of T cells in Graves' hyperthyroidism and ophthalmopathy. Amplified regions were TCR beta CDR3 sequences from RNA transcripts. TCR CDR3 regions were first amplified by RT-PCR with HTBI primers. MiXCR, run by TCRdb on the multiplex PCR reads, gives a single entry per CDR3 protein. The table lists approximately 530,000 distinct CDR3 sequences, 15% to 20% of them singletons. Material for sequencing was blood. Receptors originate from a woman in her late teens or twenties with Graves' hyperthyroidism.

This clonotype was counted ten times or more. The rearrangement joins TRBV24-1 to TRBJ2-3, with D possibly TRBD2 on 6 matching bases. Trimming took off 0 bases at V and 1 base at J, with 16 bases between the two ends. CDR3 size: 18 residues. Germline V gives CDR1 KGHDR, CDR2 SFDVKD. The CDR3 here is CATSDLAEGTNRTDTQYF. The CDR3 DNA sequence: TGTGCCACCAGTGATTTGGCGGAGGGCACAAATCGCACAGATACGCAGTATTTT.

The table lists this clonotype with many counts. V and J are TRBV6-1 and TRBJ2-7; TRBD1 aligns across 7 bases. Germline V gene data show CDR1 as MNHNS and CDR2 as SASEGT. The CDR3 consists of 16 residues. With 1 base clipped from V and 0 bases from J, the junction kept 6 bases outside the gene matches. CDR3 sequence: CASSEEEGGISYEQYF. In DNA, the CDR3 is TGTGCCAGCAGTGAAGAGGAAGGGGGCATCTCCTACGAGCAGTACTTC.

This clonotype was counted between two and nine times. V and J are TRBV28 and TRBJ2-7, with D perhaps TRBD2 (6 bases). The CDR3 consists of 15 residues. Trimming removed 8 bases at V and 3 bases at J, with 20 bases between. The germline gives CDR1 MDHEN, CDR2 SYDVKM. CDR3 nucleotide sequence: TGTGCCAGCCTAACGACGGGACTTTCTAACTACGAGCAGTACTTC. Translating it yields CASLTTGLSNYEQYF.

The rearrangement joins TRBV4-3 to TRBJ1-2, with D maybe TRBD1 (6 bases). Trimming stripped 0 bases from V and 5 bases from J, with 13 bases between. CDR1 and CDR2 from the germline V gene are LGHNA and YSLEER. This CDR3 comprises 15 residues. The CDR3 nucleotides are TGCGCCAGCAGCCAAGATGCAGGGGTCGGATATGGCTACACCTTC. Amino acids: CASSQDAGVGYGYTF.

This clonotype was detected ten times or more. This rearrangement joins TRBV7-2 to TRBJ1-2, with 9 bases aligning to TRBD1. Losses at the gene ends were 6 bases for V and 7 bases for J; bases not matched to a gene: 6. Looked up from germline, CDR1 is SGHTA and CDR2 is FQGNSA. The CDR3 length is 13 residues. CDR3: CASSQQGAGGYTF. The CDR3 DNA reads TGTGCCAGCAGTCAACAGGGGGCGGGTGGCTACACCTTC.